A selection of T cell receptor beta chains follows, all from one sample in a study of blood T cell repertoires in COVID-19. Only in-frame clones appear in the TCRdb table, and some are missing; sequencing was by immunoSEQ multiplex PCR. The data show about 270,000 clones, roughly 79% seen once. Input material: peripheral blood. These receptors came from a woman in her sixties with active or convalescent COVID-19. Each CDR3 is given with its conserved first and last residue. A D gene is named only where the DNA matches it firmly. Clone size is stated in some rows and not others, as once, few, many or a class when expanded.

cdr3_nt: TGTGCCAGCAGTGAGAGGTGGGGAGGGGACACTGAAGCTTTCTTT
cdr3_aa: CASSERWGGDTEAFF
j_call: TRBJ1-1
d_call: NA
clone_size: NA
cdr3_length: 15
v_call: TRBV2

cdr3_nt: TGTGCCAGCAGTGTCTATTCCGGAGTTGATGAAAAACTGTTTTTT
cdr3_aa: CASSVYSGVDEKLFF
j_call: TRBJ1-4
d_call: NA
clone_size: few
cdr3_length: 15
v_call: TRBV2

cdr3_nt: TGTGCCAGCAGCCAAGGGGGCGGAAATGAAAAACTGTTTTTT
cdr3_aa: CASSQGGGNEKLFF
j_call: TRBJ1-4
d_call: NA
clone_size: NA
cdr3_length: 14
v_call: TRBV3-1/TRBV3-2

cdr3_nt: TGTGCCAGCACTGAAGGTCGACTAGCGGGGGAGGAGACCCAGTACTTC
cdr3_aa: CASTEGRLAGEETQYF
j_call: TRBJ2-5
d_call: TRBD2
clone_size: NA
cdr3_length: 16
v_call: TRBV6-1

cdr3_nt: TGCGCCAGCAGCTTTGAGCGGGGGGCCTCACCGGGTACGCAGTATTTT
cdr3_aa: CASSFERGASPGTQYF
j_call: TRBJ2-3
d_call: TRBD2
clone_size: NA
cdr3_length: 16
v_call: TRBV5-1

cdr3_nt: TGTGCCAGCAGTGAAAGTGCAGTAGCTTTTAATCAGCCCCAGCATTTT
cdr3_aa: CASSESAVAFNQPQHF
j_call: TRBJ1-5
d_call: NA
clone_size: NA
cdr3_length: 16
v_call: TRBV2

cdr3_nt: TGTGCCAGCAGCCAAGAGGCCAGGGAAGGTGAGCAGTACTTC
cdr3_aa: CASSQEAREGEQYF
j_call: TRBJ2-7
d_call: NA
clone_size: once
cdr3_length: 14
v_call: TRBV3-1/TRBV3-2

cdr3_nt: TGTGCCAGCAGTTACACTGGACAGGGGGCCCCTAATGGCTACACCTTC
cdr3_aa: CASSYTGQGAPNGYTF
j_call: TRBJ1-2
d_call: TRBD1
clone_size: NA
cdr3_length: 16
v_call: TRBV6-2/TRBV6-3

cdr3_nt: TGTGCCAGCAGCAAGGGGGGTATACCCTTCACTCAGCCCCAGCATTTT
cdr3_aa: CASSKGGIPFTQPQHF
j_call: TRBJ1-5
d_call: NA
clone_size: NA
cdr3_length: 16
v_call: TRBV21-1

cdr3_nt: TGCGCCAGCAGCCAAGCCTATTCACCCCTCCACTTT
cdr3_aa: CASSQAYSPLHF
j_call: TRBJ1-6
d_call: NA
clone_size: few
cdr3_length: 12
v_call: TRBV4-1

cdr3_nt: TGTGCCAGCAGCCCTTTCGGGGGTCGGACCCGTAACTATGGCTACACCTTC
cdr3_aa: CASSPFGGRTRNYGYTF
j_call: TRBJ1-2
d_call: NA
clone_size: NA
cdr3_length: 17
v_call: TRBV7-9

cdr3_nt: TGTGCCAGCAGTTACTCTAGCGGGGGGACCTACGAGCAGTACTTC
cdr3_aa: CASSYSSGGTYEQYF
j_call: TRBJ2-7
d_call: TRBD2
clone_size: few
cdr3_length: 15
v_call: TRBV6-2/TRBV6-3

cdr3_nt: TGCGCCAGCAGCTTGAGGCTAGCGGGGGTCGATGAGCAGTTCTTC
cdr3_aa: CASSLRLAGVDEQFF
j_call: TRBJ2-1
d_call: TRBD2
clone_size: NA
cdr3_length: 15
v_call: TRBV5-1

cdr3_nt: TGTGCCAGCAGGGCTACAGGGAGCAATCAGCCCCAGCATTTT
cdr3_aa: CASRATGSNQPQHF
j_call: TRBJ1-5
d_call: NA
clone_size: NA
cdr3_length: 14
v_call: TRBV6-5

cdr3_nt: TGTGCCAGTAGTCACACTAGGTTGGACAGGGAAGCTTTCTTT
cdr3_aa: CASSHTRLDREAFF
j_call: TRBJ1-1
d_call: TRBD1
clone_size: once
cdr3_length: 14
v_call: TRBV19

cdr3_nt: TGTGCCAGCAGCTTAGTACCCCCGGGACAGGGATACTCTGGAAACACCATATATTTT
cdr3_aa: CASSLVPPGQGYSGNTIYF
j_call: TRBJ1-3
d_call: TRBD1
clone_size: NA
cdr3_length: 19
v_call: TRBV7-2

cdr3_nt: TGTGCCAGCAGTTTGGGACAGGGAATTAACTATGGCTACACCTTC
cdr3_aa: CASSLGQGINYGYTF
j_call: TRBJ1-2
d_call: TRBD1
clone_size: NA
cdr3_length: 15
v_call: TRBV27

cdr3_nt: TGTGCCAGCAGCTTTGGCTGGAACACTGAAGCTTTCTTT
cdr3_aa: CASSFGWNTEAFF
j_call: TRBJ1-1
d_call: NA
clone_size: NA
cdr3_length: 13
v_call: TRBV7-6

cdr3_nt: TGCGCCAGCAGCTTGGTGGGCGCTAGCGGGGGCCCGCTTCCGGATACGCAGTATTTT
cdr3_aa: CASSLVGASGGPLPDTQYF
j_call: TRBJ2-3
d_call: TRBD2
clone_size: NA
cdr3_length: 19
v_call: TRBV5-1

cdr3_nt: TGTGCCAGCTCACCCGACATCACCGGGGAGCTGTTTTTT
cdr3_aa: CASSPDITGELFF
j_call: TRBJ2-2
d_call: NA
clone_size: NA
cdr3_length: 13
v_call: TRBV18

cdr3_nt: TGTGCCAGCAGCGTCCTGGCAGGGCACGGGGAGCTGTTTTTT
cdr3_aa: CASSVLAGHGELFF
j_call: TRBJ2-2
d_call: NA
clone_size: few
cdr3_length: 14
v_call: TRBV9

cdr3_nt: TGTGCCAGCAGCTTGAGAGGCGCTCGGGGCTATGGCTACACCTTC
cdr3_aa: CASSLRGARGYGYTF
j_call: TRBJ1-2
d_call: NA
clone_size: NA
cdr3_length: 15
v_call: TRBV5-4

cdr3_nt: TGTGCCTGCCGCAAGGGACTAGCGAGTAACACCGGGGAGCTGTTTTTT
cdr3_aa: CACRKGLASNTGELFF
j_call: TRBJ2-2
d_call: TRBD2
clone_size: few
cdr3_length: 16
v_call: TRBV30

cdr3_nt: TGTGCCAGCAGCGGACACGGAACCAAAACCAATGAGCAGTTCTTC
cdr3_aa: CASSGHGTKTNEQFF
j_call: TRBJ2-1
d_call: NA
clone_size: NA
cdr3_length: 15
v_call: TRBV2

cdr3_nt: TGTGCCAGCAGCTTAGCTAGCGGGGGGGACAATGAGCAGTTCTTC
cdr3_aa: CASSLASGGDNEQFF
j_call: TRBJ2-1
d_call: TRBD2
clone_size: NA
cdr3_length: 15
v_call: TRBV7-9

cdr3_nt: TGTGCCAGCAGTTTTGTACGCGGGGGCACAGATACGCAGTATTTT
cdr3_aa: CASSFVRGGTDTQYF
j_call: TRBJ2-3
d_call: NA
clone_size: NA
cdr3_length: 15
v_call: TRBV6-2/TRBV6-3

cdr3_nt: TGTGGACTAGCGGGGGTCACCGGGGAGCTGTTTTTT
cdr3_aa: CGLAGVTGELFF
j_call: TRBJ2-2
d_call: TRBD2
clone_size: many
cdr3_length: 12
v_call: TRBV6-5

cdr3_nt: TGTGCCAGCAGCGCGCGCGGTGGAAACACCATATATTTT
cdr3_aa: CASSARGGNTIYF
j_call: TRBJ1-3
d_call: NA
clone_size: NA
cdr3_length: 13
v_call: TRBV7-9

cdr3_nt: TGTGCCAGCAGTTTGCCGGGACAGTTTAATTCACCCCTCCACTTT
cdr3_aa: CASSLPGQFNSPLHF
j_call: TRBJ1-6
d_call: TRBD1
clone_size: NA
cdr3_length: 15
v_call: TRBV27

cdr3_nt: TGTGCCAGTAGAGGATCGGGGATACAAGAGACCCAGTACTTC
cdr3_aa: CASRGSGIQETQYF
j_call: TRBJ2-5
d_call: NA
clone_size: once
cdr3_length: 14
v_call: TRBV19

cdr3_nt: TGTGCCAGCAGCCCGGGGGTAAAAGAGACCCAGTACTTC
cdr3_aa: CASSPGVKETQYF
j_call: TRBJ2-5
d_call: NA
clone_size: NA
cdr3_length: 13
v_call: TRBV11-3

cdr3_nt: TGTGCCAGCAGTATGACAGGATATAGCAATCAGCCCCAGCATTTT
cdr3_aa: CASSMTGYSNQPQHF
j_call: TRBJ1-5
d_call: NA
clone_size: NA
cdr3_length: 15
v_call: TRBV7-9

cdr3_nt: TGTGCCAGCAGTGGCAGGGGGGTGGGCTGGGAGACCCAGTACTTC
cdr3_aa: CASSGRGVGWETQYF
j_call: TRBJ2-5
d_call: NA
clone_size: NA
cdr3_length: 15
v_call: TRBV27

cdr3_nt: TGTGCCAGCACCATGGGACAGGGGGCTTCACCCCTCCACTTT
cdr3_aa: CASTMGQGASPLHF
j_call: TRBJ1-6
d_call: TRBD1
clone_size: NA
cdr3_length: 14
v_call: TRBV25-1

cdr3_nt: TGTGCCAGCAGTCCGACAGGGAGACCTGAAAAACTGTTTTTT
cdr3_aa: CASSPTGRPEKLFF
j_call: TRBJ1-4
d_call: TRBD1
clone_size: NA
cdr3_length: 14
v_call: TRBV3-1/TRBV3-2

cdr3_nt: TGTGCCAGCAGTTTATCCTGGACAGGGCTGGTTGGCTACACCTTC
cdr3_aa: CASSLSWTGLVGYTF
j_call: TRBJ1-2
d_call: TRBD1
clone_size: NA
cdr3_length: 15
v_call: TRBV27

cdr3_nt: TGTGCCAGCAGCTTAGAGTTCCGGGACAGTGATCAGCCCCAGCATTTT
cdr3_aa: CASSLEFRDSDQPQHF
j_call: TRBJ1-5
d_call: TRBD1
clone_size: NA
cdr3_length: 16
v_call: TRBV7-9